What follows are 11 T cell receptor beta chains derived from one specimen sequenced in a study of PD-1 blockade in mismatch repair-deficient tumors. The table came from immunoSEQ multiplex PCR; TCRdb's copy has only in-frame clones and leaves some out. Among 75,000 to 80,000 clones, approximately 81% were seen once, and the ten largest hold roughly 5.5%. Here the sequenced sample was peripheral blood, taken 44 weeks after starting pembrolizumab. The receptor source for this set is an adult with mismatch repair-deficient cancer.

V gene TRBV18 combines with J gene TRBJ1-2; 7 bases line up with TRBD1. The germline CDR1 and CDR2 sequences are KGHSH and LQKENI. Trimming cost V 3 bases and J 3 bases; bases outside gene matches: 7. The CDR3 has 15 amino acids. CDR3 in amino acids: CASSPRTGTDYGYTF. CDR3 sequence (DNA): TGTGCCAGCTCACCCAGAACCGGGACAGACTATGGCTACACCTTC.

This chain uses TRBV7-2 with TRBJ2-3; D gene uncertain. The length of the CDR3 is 13 residues. V gave up 4 bases and J gave up 1 base, with 6 bases separating them. CDR1 is SGHTA and CDR2 is FQGNSA in the germline V gene. This CDR3 reads CASSSSGTDTQYF. For the CDR3, the DNA is TGTGCCAGCAGCTCGAGCGGCACAGATACGCAGTATTTT. Together with reference TRBV7-2 and TRBJ2-3, the CDR3 gives the full variable domain: GAGVSQSPSNKVTEKGKDVELRCDPISGHTALYWYRQSLGQGLEFLIYFQGNSAPDKSGLPSDRFSAERTGGSVSTLTIQRTQQEDSAVYLCASSSSGTDTQYFGPGTRLTVL.

The chain couples TRBV9 to TRBJ1-2; 12 positions agree with TRBD1. The V gene's germline CDR1 is SGDLS and CDR2 YYNGEE. V shed 0 bases and J 7 bases; nucleotides not matched to a gene: 7. The CDR3 spans 16 residues. As DNA, the CDR3 is TGTGCCAGCAGCGTAGTAGTAGGGACAGGGGGCGCTGGCTACACCTTC. Translating it yields CASSVVVGTGGAGYTF.

The chain has TRBV11-3 and TRBJ2-3; 8 positions agree with TRBD1. The V gene's germline CDR1 is SGHNT and CDR2 YENEEA. This CDR3 spans 18 amino acids. V trimming: 1 base; J trimming: 1 base; junction bases outside the gene matches: 10. The CDR3 here is CASSLGLSGGLGTDTQYF. CDR3 DNA sequence: TGTGCCAGCAGCTTAGGTTTGTCAGGGGGCTTGGGCACAGATACGCAGTATTTT.

This chain links TRBV5-1 with TRBJ2-1; 9 nucleotides align to TRBD2. The CDR3 spans 15 residues. The ends lost 0 bases at V and 7 bases at J; junction bases unmatched: 5. Germline-derived CDR1 and CDR2 are SGHRS and YFSETQ. The CDR3 DNA reads TGCGCCAGCAGCTTGGCGGGACTAGCCCAAAATGAGCAGTTCTTC. Its protein product is CASSLAGLAQNEQFF.

The chain uses TRBV30 and TRBJ2-5; D is uncertain. The CDR3 totals 14 residues. Germline CDR1 and CDR2: GTSNPN and SVGIG (reference sequence). Trimming stripped 2 bases from V and 4 bases from J, with 14 bases between. The CDR3 loop reads CAWSRWHRGETQYF. In DNA, the CDR3 is TGTGCCTGGAGTCGATGGCACCGAGGAGAGACCCAGTACTTC. Based on the CDR3 plus reference TRBV30 and TRBJ2-5, the full variable domain is SQTIHQWPATLVQPVGSPLSLECTVEGTSNPNLYWYRQAAGRGLQLLFYSVGIGQISSEVPQNLSASRPQDRQFILSSKKLLLSDSGFYLCAWSRWHRGETQYFGPGTRLLVL.

The chain recombines TRBV18 with TRBJ1-2; no firm D call. Germline CDR1 KGHSH, CDR2 LQKENI. The CDR3 loop spans 13 amino acids. V gave up 1 base and J gave up 7 bases, with 10 bases separating them. DNA for the CDR3: TGTGCCAGCTCACCACGGGAGATGGGTGGCTACACCTTC. It encodes CASSPREMGGYTF.

The gene calls are TRBV15 and TRBJ2-7, with a tentative D call TRBD2 (5 bases). The V gene's germline CDR1 is LNHNV and CDR2 YYDKDF (reference sequence). The germline V and J ends were trimmed by 0 bases and 7 bases, with 19 bases remaining between them. This CDR3 contains 16 residues. DNA for the CDR3: TGTGCCACCAGCAGAGATCGGAGGTTTACTACGAATGAGCAGTACTTC. It translates to CATSRDRRFTTNEQYF.

This sequence joins TRBV7-9 and TRBJ2-7, with TRBD1 matching 8 bases. Per germline, CDR1 SEHNR and CDR2 FQNEAQ (reference sequence). V trimming: 5 bases; J trimming: 9 bases; junction bases outside the gene matches: 6. The CDR3 is made up of 12 amino acids. The CDR3 nucleotides read TGTGCCAGCAGCGCAGGGGGCGTGGGGCAGTACTTC. It translates to CASSAGGVGQYF.

The gene calls are TRBV5-4 and TRBJ2-7; 9 bases line up with TRBD1. Germline V CDR1 and CDR2: SGHNT, YYREEE (reference sequence). The CDR3 contains 14 residues. With V trimmed by 5 bases and J by 6 bases, 9 bases remained unmatched. CDR3 nucleotide sequence: TGTGCCAGCAGGATACAGGGGGCGAGTGGCGAGCAGTACTTC. Amino acid sequence: CASRIQGASGEQYF.

This chain connects TRBV6-5 to TRBJ2-2; a weak D match, TRBD1 (6 bases). The CDR3 extends over 15 amino acids. V dropped 1 base and J dropped 7 bases, with 13 bases sitting between them. Germline values: CDR1 MNHEY, CDR2 SVGAGI. CDR3 region: CASSYYPGVGGELFF. The CDR3 nucleotides read TGTGCCAGCAGTTACTACCCAGGGGTCGGCGGGGAGCTGTTTTTT.